This T cell receptor (beta chain) was identified in a study of blood T cells in healthy people across ages. A J-beta primer mix and a sample-barcoded 5' primer were used in a second PCR of roughly 6 to 11 cycles. TCRdb re-called the 5' RACE reads with MiXCR, one entry per CDR3 protein. This table has approximately 1,700,000 distinct CDR3 sequences, 35% to 50% appearing once. The germline gives CDR1 DFQATT, CDR2 SNEGSKA (reference sequence). This CDR3 spans 15 amino acids. V lost 6 bases to trimming and J lost 5 bases; unmatched junction nucleotides: 10. This clonotype was seen only a few times. Its antigen is unidentified. There were at least 5 micrograms of total RNA extracted from every sample. General observations from the study: A roughly linear fall in TCR beta diversity per million T cells was seen with increasing age. Those diversity estimates obtained from one million T cells were thought to be underestimates.

The chain links TRBV20-1 to TRBJ2-3; 11 nucleotides line up with TRBD2. The material sequenced was blood. This TCR derives from a human donor in good health. The CDR3 sequence: CSASDSGGALDTQYF. The CDR3 DNA reads as TGCAGTGCAAGCGATAGCGGGGGGGCCCTAGATACGCAGTATTTT.